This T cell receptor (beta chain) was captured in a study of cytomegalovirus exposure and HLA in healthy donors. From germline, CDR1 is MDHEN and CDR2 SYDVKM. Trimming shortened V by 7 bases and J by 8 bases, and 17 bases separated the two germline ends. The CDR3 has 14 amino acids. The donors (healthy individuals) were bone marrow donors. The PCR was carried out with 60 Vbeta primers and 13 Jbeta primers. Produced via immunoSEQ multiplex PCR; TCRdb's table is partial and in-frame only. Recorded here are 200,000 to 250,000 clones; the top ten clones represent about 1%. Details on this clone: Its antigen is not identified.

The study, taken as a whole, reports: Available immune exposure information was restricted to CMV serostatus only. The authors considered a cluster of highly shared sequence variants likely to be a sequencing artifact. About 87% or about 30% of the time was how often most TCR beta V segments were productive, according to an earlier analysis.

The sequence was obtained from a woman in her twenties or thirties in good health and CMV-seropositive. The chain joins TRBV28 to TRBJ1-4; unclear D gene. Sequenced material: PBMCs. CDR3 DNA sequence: TGTGCCAGCACCCTGGGCCCACTCCGAGAAAAACTGTTTTTT. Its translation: CASTLGPLREKLFF. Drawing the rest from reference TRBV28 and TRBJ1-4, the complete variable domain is DVKVTQSSRYLVKRTGEKVFLECVQDMDHENMFWYRQDPGLGLRLIYFSYDVKMKEKGDIPEGYSVSREKKERFSLILESASTNQTSMYLCASTLGPLREKLFFGSGTQLSVL.